Presented here are 14 T cell receptor beta chains from one specimen sequenced in a study of blood T cell repertoires in COVID-19. The repertoire was sequenced with immunoSEQ multiplex PCR; TCRdb's copy has only in-frame clones and lacks some. This repertoire shows around 200,000 clones, roughly nine tenths found once; its top ten account for approximately 1.1%. Sequencing was performed on peripheral blood. These receptors all stem from a man younger than 45 with acute or convalescent COVID-19.

This clone was recorded once. The genes are TRBV10-2 and TRBJ2-1, with a tentative D call TRBD1 (5 bases). This CDR3 has 14 residues. V lost 6 bases and J lost 2, with 11 bases in between. Germline assignment: CDR1 WSHSY and CDR2 SAAADI. This CDR3 reads CASSWTDTYNEQFF. The CDR3 DNA sequence: TGCGCCAGCAGCTGGACGGACACCTACAATGAGCAGTTCTTC.

The chain has TRBV7-2 and TRBJ2-1; TRBD1 aligns across 9 bases. The CDR3 contains 15 residues. Germline values: CDR1 SGHTA, CDR2 FQGNSA. After removal of 7 bases from V and 2 bases from J, the junction contained 6 bases not matched to a gene. The CDR3 sequence: CASKTGGRTYNEQFF. In nucleotides, the CDR3 is TGTGCCAGCAAAACAGGGGGCAGAACCTACAATGAGCAGTTCTTC.

This clone has just one count. This chain connects TRBV28 to TRBJ1-6; perhaps TRBD1 as D (5 bases). The length of the CDR3 is 13 residues. With 9 bases removed from V and 5 bases from J, the gap between germline ends came to 11 bases. Germline V gene sequence: CDR1 MDHEN, CDR2 SYDVKM. CDR3 sequence: CASDTGNNSPLHF. The CDR3 DNA is TGTGCCAGTGATACAGGAAATAATTCACCCCTCCACTTT.

This sequence joins TRBV27 and TRBJ2-7; 7 positions match TRBD2. Trimming took 3 bases from V and 1 from J; bases not matched to a gene: 3. Looked up from germline, CDR1 is MNHEY and CDR2 is SMNVEV (reference sequence). The CDR3 has 14 amino acids. The CDR3 sequence: CASSFASGSYEQYF. In nucleotides, the CDR3 is TGTGCCAGCAGTTTCGCTAGCGGTTCCTACGAGCAGTACTTC.

The rearrangement links TRBV19 to TRBJ1-1, with D possibly being TRBD1 (6 bases). Per the germline V gene, CDR1 is LNHDA and CDR2 is SQIVND (reference sequence). With 5 bases removed from V and 1 base from J, the gap between germline ends came to 23 bases. The CDR3 length is 18 residues. The chain's CDR3 is CASSYTLQGMVENTEAFF. The CDR3 region has the DNA TGTGCCAGTAGTTATACCCTCCAGGGGATGGTAGAGAACACTGAAGCTTTCTTT.

The chain recombines TRBV28 with TRBJ1-5, with 7 bases matching TRBD1. With 8 bases clipped from V and 1 base from J, the junction kept 14 bases outside the gene matches. The CDR3 covers 17 residues. Germline V gene sequence: CDR1 MDHEN, CDR2 SYDVKM. CDR3 region: CASGRQGFRGSNQPQHF. In DNA, the CDR3 is TGTGCCAGCGGACGTCAGGGCTTCAGGGGGAGCAATCAGCCCCAGCATTTT.

The rearrangement joins TRBV28 to TRBJ1-2; perhaps TRBD1 as D (6 bases). The CDR3 has 16 residues. Per germline, CDR1 MDHEN and CDR2 SYDVKM. V shed 4 bases and J shed 6 bases, with 21 bases lying between them. CDR3: CASSSVGGARLDGYTF. DNA for the CDR3: TGTGCCAGCAGTTCCGTTGGGGGGGCGCGTTTAGATGGCTACACCTTC.

V is TRBV3-1 (or the pseudogene TRBV3-2) and J is TRBJ1-1, with 9 bases lining up with TRBD1. The CDR3 has 15 amino acids. Germline lookup yields CDR1 LGHDT and CDR2 YNNKEL (reference sequence). Losses at the gene ends were 3 bases for V and 5 bases for J; bases not matched to a gene: 7. The CDR3 region has the DNA TGTGCCAGCAGCCATTGGGACAGGGACTCAACTGAAGCTTTCTTT. Translation gives CASSHWDRDSTEAFF.

The rearrangement uses TRBV5-4 and TRBJ1-6; TRBD1 is a possible D gene (6 bases). The V end lost 3 bases, the J end lost 10 bases, and 14 bases lay between the germline ends. The length of the CDR3 is 14 residues. In germline, CDR1 is SGHNT, CDR2 YYREEE (reference sequence). This CDR3 reads CASSSTGLGSPLHF. DNA for the CDR3: TGTGCCAGCAGCTCTACAGGGTTGGGGTCACCCCTCCACTTT.

CDR3 nucleotides: TGTGCCAGCAGCTTCGGCGGCTCTGAAGCTTTCTTT. It yields the protein CASSFGGSEAFF. The chain uses TRBV7-9 and TRBJ1-1; D unresolved. The V gene lost 3 bases and the J gene lost 6 bases, with 8 bases spanning the gap. The length of the CDR3 is 12 residues. From germline, CDR1 is SEHNR and CDR2 FQNEAQ (reference sequence).

This clone was seen only once. For the CDR3, the DNA is TGTGCCAGCAGCGTAGGAATCGGGGGGAGCATGAACACTGAAGCTTTCTTT. Translation gives CASSVGIGGSMNTEAFF. This chain uses TRBV9 with TRBJ1-1, with a possible D match to TRBD1 (5 bases). Germline CDR1 and CDR2: SGDLS and YYNGEE. This CDR3 contains 17 residues. Trimming pared 0 bases from V and 0 bases from J, leaving 15 bases between. Using reference TRBV9 and TRBJ1-1 for the parts outside the CDR3, the full variable domain is DSGVTQTPKHLITATGQRVTLRCSPRSGDLSVYWYQQSLDQGLQFLIQYYNGEERAKGNILERFSAQQFPDLHSELNLSSLELGDSALYFCASSVGIGGSMNTEAFFGQGTRLTVV.

The count of this clone is one. The V gene is TRBV5-4, the J gene TRBJ1-3, with TRBD1 identical over 7 bases. V lost 1 base to trimming and J lost 3 bases; unmatched junction nucleotides: 7. The length of the CDR3 is 16 residues. From germline, CDR1 is SGHNT and CDR2 YYREEE (reference sequence). The CDR3 sequence: CASSLSTGTVGNTIYF. As DNA, the CDR3 is TGTGCCAGCAGCTTGAGTACAGGGACAGTTGGAAACACCATATATTTT.

The rearrangement links TRBV19 to TRBJ1-3; the D gene is possibly TRBD1 (6 bases). From germline, CDR1 is LNHDA and CDR2 SQIVND (reference sequence). V was pared by 2 bases and J by 2 bases, with 10 bases between. The CDR3 length is 15 residues. CDR3: CASSIKQGTGNTIYF. CDR3 coding DNA: TGTGCCAGTAGTATAAAACAGGGAACTGGAAACACCATATATTTT. Combining the CDR3 with reference TRBV19 and TRBJ1-3 gives the whole variable domain DGGITQSPKYLFRKEGQNVTLSCEQNLNHDAMYWYRQDPGQGLRLIYYSQIVNDFQKGDIAEGYSVSREKKESFPLTVTSAQKNPTAFYLCASSIKQGTGNTIYFGEGSWLTVV.

The V call is TRBV7-3, the J call TRBJ2-7, with 11 bases that match TRBD1. The germline V gene encodes CDR1 SGHTA and CDR2 FQGTGA. V was pared by 4 bases and J by 0 bases, with 8 bases of the junction left unmatched. This CDR3 spans 17 amino acids. As DNA, the CDR3 is TGTGCCAGCAGCTCACCGGGACAGGGGGTGACCTCCTACGAGCAGTACTTC. It translates to CASSSPGQGVTSYEQYF. The full variable domain, in which reference TRBV7-3 and TRBJ2-7 provide the parts outside the CDR3, is GAGVSQTPSNKVTEKGKYVELRCDPISGHTALYWYRQSLGQGPEFLIYFQGTGAADDSGLPNDRFFAVRPEGSVSTLKIQRTERGDSAVYLCASSSPGQGVTSYEQYFGPGTRLTVT.